The 3 T cell receptor beta chains in this list originate from one sample, sequenced in a study of T-cell memory formation after mild COVID-19. TCRdb analysed the 5' RACE reads with MiXCR anew, one entry per CDR3 protein. The sample shows hundreds of thousands of distinct CDR3 sequences, more than 15% of them seen only once. Sequenced sample: PBMCs or a T cell subset sorted from them (not recorded which). These receptors were collected from a man aged 18 to 29 who had mild COVID-19 (a few samples of this study predate the infection). Cell type and time point are not known.

Here the CDR3 DNA reads TGTGCCAGCAGCCCCACCCGACAGGGCAGAGCTGAAGCTTTCTTT. Encoded protein: CASSPTRQGRAEAFF. The chain carries TRBV6-2 or TRBV6-3 and TRBJ1-1; TRBD1 matches 7 bases. From germline, CDR1 is MNHEY and CDR2 SVGEGT. The J segment lost 6 bases and the V segment lost 6 bases, leaving 13 bases of the junction unmatched. CDR3 length: 15 residues.

The rearrangement joins TRBV5-1 to TRBJ2-5; D remains unclear. Germline assignment: CDR1 SGHRS and CDR2 YFSETQ. Trimming shortened V by 5 bases and J by 4 bases, and 21 bases separated the two germline ends. The CDR3 consists of 16 residues. The CDR3 region is CASSFSVPPRGETQYF. CDR3 nucleotides: TGCGCCAGCAGTTTTTCCGTACCCCCTCGAGGAGAGACCCAGTACTTC.

V and J are TRBV27 and TRBJ2-2, with D perhaps matching TRBD1 (6 bases). Deletions cut 7 bases from V and 3 bases from J, with 15 bases between. The CDR3 extends over 15 amino acids. Germline-derived CDR1 and CDR2 are MNHEY and SMNVEV (reference sequence). CDR3 in DNA: TGTGCCAGCACCCTCCAAGGACAGTACACCGGGGAGCTGTTTTTT. It specifies CASTLQGQYTGELFF.